These 12 T cell receptor beta chains originate from one sample sequenced in a study of glioma-infiltrating T cells after dendritic cell vaccination. The repertoire was sequenced with immunoSEQ multiplex PCR; TCRdb's copy has only in-frame clones and lacks some. The sample shows about 92,000 clones, 85% to 90% of them seen only once. This sample comprised blood, obtained before dendritic cell vaccination. These receptors were obtained from a human donor with glioblastoma.

The chain uses TRBV6-6 and TRBJ2-1, with 8 bases fitting TRBD1. Germline-derived CDR1 and CDR2 are MNHNY and SVGAGI (reference sequence). The CDR3 runs to 12 residues. V was pared by 7 bases and J by 7 bases, with 3 bases of the junction left unmatched. The CDR3 region is CASKGDRNEQFF. The CDR3 region has the DNA TGTGCCAGCAAAGGGGACAGGAATGAGCAGTTCTTC.

The chain uses TRBV7-6 and TRBJ2-7, with TRBD1 as a possible D gene (6 bases). Trimming removed 1 base from V and 0 bases from J, with 7 bases in between. Germline assignment: CDR1 SGHVS and CDR2 FNYEAQ. The CDR3 is 14 amino acids. As DNA, the CDR3 is TGTGCCAGCAGCTTAGGACAGGACTCCTACGAGCAGTACTTC. Translating it yields CASSLGQDSYEQYF.

The rearrangement links TRBV6-6 to TRBJ2-7, with D maybe TRBD1 (6 bases). Looked up from germline, CDR1 is MNHNY and CDR2 is SVGAGI (reference sequence). The ends were cut back, 6 bases at V and 4 bases at J, with 10 bases in the middle. The length of the CDR3 is 12 residues. CDR3 in amino acids: CASSEGGYEQYF. DNA for the CDR3: TGTGCCAGCAGCGAAGGGGGTTACGAGCAGTACTTC.

This chain connects TRBV15 to TRBJ1-5; D is ambiguous. The CDR3 contains 16 residues. Germline values: CDR1 LNHNV, CDR2 YYDKDF (reference sequence). V dropped 0 bases and J dropped 6 bases, with 15 bases sitting between them. The CDR3 is CATSRDPPHNGQPQHF. CDR3 DNA: TGTGCCACCAGCAGAGATCCCCCCCACAATGGTCAGCCCCAGCATTTT.

This clone has only a few counts. V and J are TRBV4-2 and TRBJ2-7, with 9 bases lining up with TRBD1. The germline CDR1 and CDR2 sequences are LGHNA and YNFKEQ. This CDR3 region has 16 residues. V lost 4 bases to trimming and J lost 4 bases; unmatched junction nucleotides: 11. The DNA for the CDR3 is TGTGCCAGCAGCCGCGGGACAGGGACGAGTCGGTACGAGCAGTACTTC. It encodes CASSRGTGTSRYEQYF.

V is TRBV7-2 and J is TRBJ1-6; 10 bases fit TRBD1. The CDR3 is made up of 15 amino acids. Germline lookup yields CDR1 SGHTA and CDR2 FQGNSA. V shed 4 bases and J 10 bases; nucleotides not matched to a gene: 7. The DNA for the CDR3 is TGTGCCAGCAGCTCAATGGACAGGGGGGGGTCACCCCTCCACTTT. Its protein product is CASSSMDRGGSPLHF.

V usage is TRBV4-3 and J usage is TRBJ2-1; D possibly corresponds to TRBD2 (5 bases). This CDR3 comprises 16 residues. Germline V gives CDR1 LGHNA, CDR2 YSLEER. Trimming removed 0 bases from V and 0 bases from J, with 9 bases in between. Here the CDR3 DNA reads TGCGCCAGCAGCCAAGATAGAGGGAGCTCCTACAATGAGCAGTTCTTC. Translated: CASSQDRGSSYNEQFF.

The chain is built from TRBV6-6 and TRBJ2-7; TRBD1 agrees at 8 bases. J gave up 4 bases and V 6 bases, and 8 bases lay outside the gene matches. Germline V gene lookup returns CDR1 MNHNY and CDR2 SVGAGI (reference sequence). The length of the CDR3 is 14 residues. The chain's CDR3 is CASRDGTGGYEQYF. The CDR3 coding sequence is TGTGCCAGCAGGGATGGGACAGGAGGTTACGAGCAGTACTTC.

The chain has TRBV9 and TRBJ1-2, with D perhaps matching TRBD1 (6 bases). CDR1 is SGDLS, CDR2 YYNGEE, per germline. This CDR3 has 12 residues. The V end lost 3 bases, the J end lost 8 bases, and 11 bases lay between the germline ends. The CDR3 protein is CASSAGVRGYTF. The DNA for the CDR3 is TGTGCCAGCAGCGCAGGGGTTCGGGGCTACACCTTC. The full variable domain, its missing parts supplied by reference TRBV9 and TRBJ1-2, is DSGVTQTPKHLITATGQRVTLRCSPRSGDLSVYWYQQSLDQGLQFLIQYYNGEERAKGNILERFSAQQFPDLHSELNLSSLELGDSALYFCASSAGVRGYTFGSGTRLTVV.

The chain recombines TRBV9 with TRBJ2-5; D might be TRBD1 (6 bases). V shed 0 bases and J shed 4 bases, with 16 bases lying between them. CDR1 and CDR2 (germline): SGDLS, YYNGEE. The CDR3 length is 16 residues. CDR3 protein: CASSVGGWGPGETQYF. CDR3 sequence (DNA): TGTGCCAGCAGCGTAGGAGGGTGGGGGCCAGGAGAGACCCAGTACTTC.

The chain has TRBV25-1 and TRBJ2-7; 9 bases are a match to TRBD1. In germline, CDR1 is MGHDK, CDR2 SYGVNS. Trimming removed 6 bases from V and 7 bases from J; junction bases left unmatched: 10. The CDR3 has 14 residues. Here the CDR3 reads CASRSGQGIREQYF. CDR3 coding DNA: TGTGCCAGCAGATCGGGACAGGGAATACGAGAGCAGTACTTC.

The J gene is TRBJ2-1, the V gene TRBV7-3, with 10 bases identical to TRBD2. Germline V gives CDR1 SGHTA, CDR2 FQGTGA. The trim removed 2 bases at V and 0 bases at J, leaving 1 base unmatched. The CDR3 sequence is 16 residues long. The CDR3 loop reads CASSLSSGSSYNEQFF. CDR3 nucleotides: TGTGCCAGCAGCTTATCTAGCGGGAGCTCCTACAATGAGCAGTTCTTC.